This T cell receptor (beta chain) was obtained from a study of OX40 agonist ivuxolimab in advanced cancers. Study at large: Ivuxolimab, an agonist antibody against OX40 (CD134), was given to patients. From roughly 23 to 90 years was the age range, with a mean of roughly 59 years, and about 83% were male. Study-level findings and limits: Relative to CD4+, CD8+ T cells held more expanded clones on average.

The data were produced by immunoSEQ multiplex PCR, yet TCRdb's version contains in-frame clones alone and is incomplete. In the table there are about 25,000 clones, 70% to 80% of which are singletons. The CDR3 length is 17 residues. Trimming took off 2 bases at V and 0 bases at J, with 17 bases between the two ends. From germline, CDR1 is SGHRS and CDR2 YFSETQ. This clone was detected only a few times. Its specificity is unknown. The chain links TRBV5-1 to TRBJ1-1; D call uncertain. This clonotype was sampled from an adult with an advanced solid tumor such as melanoma, head and neck, liver or kidney cancer. The specimen was CD4+ or CD8+ T cells sorted from blood, collected in a trial of the OX40 agonist ivuxolimab. Written as DNA, the CDR3 is TGCGCCAGCAGCTTAAGGTTATCCATAAAAATGAACACTGAAGCTTTCTTT. Translation: CASSLRLSIKMNTEAFF.